This T cell receptor beta chain comes out of a study of vaccination and CD4 T cells after COVID-19. The overall study: Sampling after COVID took place at a median of about 91 days (range 35 to 161) following diagnosis.

Time point specified: late sampling 161 to 241 days after vaccination in a few convalescent patients. The treatment denotes: roughly nine-day PBMC culture with coronavirus spike peptide pools or control peptides (ViraFEST assay). This clonotype was detected only a few times. As yet, its antigen is unknown. CDR3 length equals 16 residues. Sequencing of the DNA from cultured CD4+ T cells was carried out with the Oncomine TCR Beta short-read assay. In TCRdb, the PCR reads were re-called with MiXCR into one record per CDR3 protein. The sample carries fewer than 20,000 distinct CDR3 sequences, roughly 40% recorded once.

Sequences were derived from CD4+ T cells from blood, cultured in vitro, sampled about 7 months after SARS-CoV-2 vaccination. The chain joins TRBV21-1 to TRBJ1-5. TRBV21-1 represents a pseudogene. The receptor comes from a human donor who had recovered from COVID-19. CDR3 DNA sequence: TGTGCCAGCAGCAAGAATAGAGGCTATAGCAATCAGCCCCAGCATTTT. Translated: CASSKNRGYSNQPQHF.